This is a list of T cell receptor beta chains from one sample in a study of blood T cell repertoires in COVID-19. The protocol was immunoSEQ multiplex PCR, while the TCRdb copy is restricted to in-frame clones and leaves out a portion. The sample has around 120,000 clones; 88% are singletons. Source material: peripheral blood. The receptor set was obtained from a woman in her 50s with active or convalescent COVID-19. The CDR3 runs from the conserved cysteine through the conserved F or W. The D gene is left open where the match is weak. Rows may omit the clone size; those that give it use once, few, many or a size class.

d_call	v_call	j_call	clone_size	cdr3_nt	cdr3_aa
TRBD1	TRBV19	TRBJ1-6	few	TGTGCCAGTAGAAGACAGGGCTCTCTAGGGAATTCACCCCTCCACTTT	CASRRQGSLGNSPLHF
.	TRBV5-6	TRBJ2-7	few	TGTGCCAGCAGCTCTACCCTCATTTTGGGGAGGCAGTACTTC	CASSSTLILGRQYF
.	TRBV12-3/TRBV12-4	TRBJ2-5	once	TGTGCCAGCAGTTTGGCCCAGGGAGAGACCCAGTACTTC	CASSLAQGETQYF
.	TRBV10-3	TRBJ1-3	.	TGTGCCATCAGACAAGCAGGGGACTCTGGAAACACCATATATTTT	CAIRQAGDSGNTIYF
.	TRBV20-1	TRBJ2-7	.	TGCAGTGTCAGGGGATCCTACGAGCAGTACTTC	CSVRGSYEQYF
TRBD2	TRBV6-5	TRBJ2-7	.	TGTGCCAGCAGCCCGACTAGCGGGAGGACCTACGAGCAGTACTTC	CASSPTSGRTYEQYF
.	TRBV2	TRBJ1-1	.	TGTGCCAGCAGTGAACCAGGGGATGCTTTCTTT	CASSEPGDAFF
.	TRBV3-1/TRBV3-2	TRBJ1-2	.	TGTGCCAGCAGCCAAGGTCCCGAGGGGGATGGCTACACCTTC	CASSQGPEGDGYTF
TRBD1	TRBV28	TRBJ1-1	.	TGTGCCACCACCCAGGGGGTCACTGAAGCTTTCTTT	CATTQGVTEAFF
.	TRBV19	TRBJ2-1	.	TGTGCCAGTAGTATAAACGTGGGAGCCGCCTACAATGAGCAGTTCTTC	CASSINVGAAYNEQFF
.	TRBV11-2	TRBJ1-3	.	TGTGCCAGCAGCTCCAGGGCCGTATCTGGAAACACCATATATTTT	CASSSRAVSGNTIYF
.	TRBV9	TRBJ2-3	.	TGTGCCAGCAGCGTTACCAGCGGTAGCACAGATACGCAGTATTTT	CASSVTSGSTDTQYF
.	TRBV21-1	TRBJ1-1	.	TGTGCCAGCAGCCGGGACAGGGAAAGGGTAAACACTGAAGCTTTCTTT	CASSRDRERVNTEAFF
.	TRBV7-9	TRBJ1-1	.	TGTGCCAGCAGCTCTCCCCTTCTCACAGGGCTCAGAGCTGAAGCTTTCTTT	CASSSPLLTGLRAEAFF
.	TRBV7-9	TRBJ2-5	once	TGTGCCAGCAGCTTAAGACTGGGTTTTGAAGAGACCCAGTACTTC	CASSLRLGFEETQYF
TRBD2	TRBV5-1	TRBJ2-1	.	TGCGCCAGCAGAACTAGCGGGACGGCCTACAATGAGCAGTTCTTC	CASRTSGTAYNEQFF
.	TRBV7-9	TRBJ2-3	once	TGTGCCAGCAGCTTGATAGCCCAAGATACGCAGTATTTT	CASSLIAQDTQYF
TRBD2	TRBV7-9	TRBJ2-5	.	TGTGCCAGCAGCGTAACGGGACTAGCGGGAGAGACCCAGTACTTC	CASSVTGLAGETQYF
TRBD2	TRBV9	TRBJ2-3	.	TGTGCCAGCAGCGCCCAAGGACTAGCCTCGTTGCAGGATACGCAGTATTTT	CASSAQGLASLQDTQYF
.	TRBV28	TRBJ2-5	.	TGTGCCAGCCTCCAGGGGGGATGGGAGACCCAGTACTTC	CASLQGGWETQYF
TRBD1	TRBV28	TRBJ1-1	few	TGTGCCAGCAGTTCAACAGGGGGCCGCGAAGCTTTCTTT	CASSSTGGREAFF
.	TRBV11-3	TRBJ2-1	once	TGTGCCAGCAGCTTAGGGTCTACCTTCAATGAGCAGTTCTTC	CASSLGSTFNEQFF
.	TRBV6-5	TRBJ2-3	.	TGTGCCAGCAGTTATTTCGGGGGGCCTGATACGCAGTATTTT	CASSYFGGPDTQYF
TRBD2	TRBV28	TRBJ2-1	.	TGTGCCAGCAGTTTCGCTAGCGGGAGGGGGAATGAGCAGTTCTTC	CASSFASGRGNEQFF
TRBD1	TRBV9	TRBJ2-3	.	TGTGCCAGCAGCCTGGCAGGGGGCGCGACAGATACGCAGTATTTT	CASSLAGGATDTQYF
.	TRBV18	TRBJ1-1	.	TGTGCCAGCTCGCTTGAACAGGGAGTTAACACTGAAGCTTTCTTT	CASSLEQGVNTEAFF
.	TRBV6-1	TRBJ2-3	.	TGTGCCAGCAGTGATTACCCTTCGGGGACTAGCACAGATACGCAGTATTTT	CASSDYPSGTSTDTQYF
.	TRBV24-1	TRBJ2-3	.	TGTGCCACCAGTGATTTGACTATCCCAGATACGCAGTATTTT	CATSDLTIPDTQYF
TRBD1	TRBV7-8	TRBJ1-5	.	TGTGCCAGCAGCTTAGGGGGGACAGGGTACAATCAGCCCCAGCATTTT	CASSLGGTGYNQPQHF
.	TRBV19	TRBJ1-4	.	TGTGCCAGTAGTATAGATACCCCGGGGCCGGCGGGGGATGAAAAACTGTTTTTT	CASSIDTPGPAGDEKLFF
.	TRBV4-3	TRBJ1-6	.	TGCGCCAGCAGCCAAGCCGTGTCTCTTCCCTCCTATAATTCACCCCTCCACTTT	CASSQAVSLPSYNSPLHF
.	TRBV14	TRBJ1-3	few	TGTGCCAGCAGCCCAAGAACTTACCCCTCTGGAAACACCATATATTTT	CASSPRTYPSGNTIYF
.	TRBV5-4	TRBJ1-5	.	TGTGCCAGCAGCTTGGACAGTAGCAATCAGCCCCAGCATTTT	CASSLDSSNQPQHF
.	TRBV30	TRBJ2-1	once	TGTGCCTGGAGTGTATCAGGGAACTACAATGAGCAGTTCTTC	CAWSVSGNYNEQFF
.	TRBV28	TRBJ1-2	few	TGTGCCAGCAGGACCTCCGTTGGGGGGGCTGGTGGCTACACCTTC	CASRTSVGGAGGYTF
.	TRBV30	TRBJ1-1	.	TGTGCCTGGAGTACTTGGAGGCAGAAGAACACTGAAGCTTTCTTT	CAWSTWRQKNTEAFF
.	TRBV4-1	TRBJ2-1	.	TGCGCCAGCAGCCAAGCAGGAACAGCAGGGTATGAGCAGTTCTTC	CASSQAGTAGYEQFF
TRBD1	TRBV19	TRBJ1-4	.	TGTGCCAGTAGTAGCTGGACAGGTTCTAATGAAAAACTGTTTTTT	CASSSWTGSNEKLFF
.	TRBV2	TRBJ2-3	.	TGTGCCAGCAGTGTCTGGGGCGTCACTAGCACAGATACGCAGTATTTT	CASSVWGVTSTDTQYF
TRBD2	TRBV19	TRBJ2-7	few	TGTGCCAGTAGTATAGGAGGTAGCGGGAGCAACGAGCAGTACTTC	CASSIGGSGSNEQYF
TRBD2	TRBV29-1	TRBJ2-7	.	TGCAGCGTTGAAGACCGAACCGGGACTAGCGGAATATACGAGCAGTACTTC	CSVEDRTGTSGIYEQYF
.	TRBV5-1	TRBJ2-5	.	TGCGCCAGCAGCCTGGACATACTCGGGGAGACCCAGTACTTC	CASSLDILGETQYF
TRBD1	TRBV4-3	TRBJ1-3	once	TGCGCCAGCAGCCAAGAATGGGGGACAGCAGGAAACACCATATATTTT	CASSQEWGTAGNTIYF
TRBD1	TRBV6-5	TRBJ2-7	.	TGTGCCAGCCGGTACGACAGGGACCCTTACGAGCAGTACTTC	CASRYDRDPYEQYF
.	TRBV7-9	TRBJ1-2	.	TGTGCCAGCGGAGGCGGCCCTAACTATGGCTACACCTTC	CASGGGPNYGYTF
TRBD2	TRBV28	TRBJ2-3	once	TGTGCCAGCAGCCGGGGAGGGCAGAGGTTTAAAGCAGATACGCAGTATTTT	CASSRGGQRFKADTQYF
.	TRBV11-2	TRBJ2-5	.	TGTGCCAGCAGCTTAGAAATGATCTCGGCAGCTCTACCGGGGACCCAGTACTTC	CASSLEMISAALPGTQYF
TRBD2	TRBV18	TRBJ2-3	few	TGTGCCAGCTGCCGGACTAGCGGGAGTGATACGCAGTATTTT	CASCRTSGSDTQYF
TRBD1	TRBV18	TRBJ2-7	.	TGTGCCAGCTCAGGGGGACAGGGGGCAGGCGAGCAGTACTTC	CASSGGQGAGEQYF
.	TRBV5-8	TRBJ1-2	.	TGTGCCAGCAGCTTGACAGTCATTCCTAATTATGGCTACACCTTC	CASSLTVIPNYGYTF
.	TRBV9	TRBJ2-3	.	TGTGCCAGCAGCCCCCAAGGACTCCATGCAGATACGCAGTATTTT	CASSPQGLHADTQYF
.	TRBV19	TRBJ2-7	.	TGTGCCAGTAGTACCGCTCTAGCGTACGAGCAGTACTTC	CASSTALAYEQYF
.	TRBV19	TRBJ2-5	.	TGTGCCAGTAGTATTGGGGGGGCTGAGACCCAGTACTTC	CASSIGGAETQYF
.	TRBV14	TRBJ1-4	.	TGTGCCAGCAGCCAAGAATTAAGAGGGCCTAATGAAAAACTGTTTTTT	CASSQELRGPNEKLFF
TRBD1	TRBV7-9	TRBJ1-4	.	TGTGCCAGCAGCCCCCCAGGGGGGATGAATGAAAAACTGTTTTTT	CASSPPGGMNEKLFF
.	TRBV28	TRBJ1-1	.	TGTGCCAGCAGTTCACCTGGAGGCAGCCAGAACACTGAAGCTTTCTTT	CASSSPGGSQNTEAFF